The 21 T cell receptor beta chains below all came from one sample that was sequenced in a study of low-dose radiotherapy and immunotherapy resistance in tumors. The TCRs were subjected to amplification over 20 PCR cycles employing a constant-region primer in conjunction with a V-primer adapter. In TCRdb, the reads were re-called with MiXCR into one record per CDR3 protein. The sample contains over 50,000 distinct CDR3 sequences, around 34% of which appear only once. The time point denotes: after trial treatment. Stated treatment: LDRT plus nivolumab, ipilimumab, low-dose cyclophosphamide and aspirin (RACIN trial). This specimen consisted of PBMCs, obtained after low-dose radiotherapy plus immunotherapy. The receptors shown here come from a male donor with rectosigmoid adenocarcinoma.

The chain uses TRBV12-3 or TRBV12-4 and TRBJ1-6, with TRBD1 matching 10 bases. The CDR3 sequence is 14 residues long. Trimming cost V 5 bases and J 10 bases; bases outside gene matches: 5. The CDR3 region is CASSPTGGLSPLHF. The DNA of the CDR3 is TGTGCCAGCAGTCCGACAGGGGGCTTGTCACCCCTCCACTTT.

In its sample, this clonotype was seen once. The chain couples TRBV7-6 to TRBJ1-1; 9 nucleotides agree with TRBD1. CDR1 and CDR2 (germline): SGHVS, FNYEAQ. V gave up 5 bases and J gave up 1 base; unmatched junction bases: 5. This CDR3 is 15 amino acids long. The CDR3 loop reads CASSQGQGRNTEAFF. CDR3 nucleotide sequence: TGTGCCAGCAGCCAGGGACAGGGCCGGAACACTGAAGCTTTCTTT.

This clonotype was seen many times. The chain joins TRBV4-2 to TRBJ1-2; 9 nucleotides align to TRBD1. The V and J ends lost 0 bases and 5 bases, in that order; junction bases with no gene match: 7. This CDR3 comprises 16 residues. Germline V gene lookup returns CDR1 LGHNA and CDR2 YNFKEQ. CDR3 sequence (DNA): TGTGCCAGCAGCCAAGATACAGGGGGCGAGGGTTATGGCTACACCTTC. It codes for CASSQDTGGEGYGYTF.

In its sample, this clonotype was seen many times. This chain connects TRBV4-1 to TRBJ2-3; possibly TRBD1 for D (6 bases). Trimming pared 0 bases from V and 4 bases from J, leaving 14 bases between. The CDR3 extends over 16 amino acids. CDR1 is MGHRA, CDR2 YSYEKL, per germline. CDR3: CASSQDWGRAADTQYF. The DNA for the CDR3 is TGCGCCAGCAGCCAAGATTGGGGGCGGGCAGCAGATACGCAGTATTTT.

In its sample, this clonotype was seen once. The chain couples TRBV10-3 to TRBJ2-3, with TRBD1 matching 9 bases. The CDR3 is made up of 14 amino acids. With 10 bases clipped from V and 1 base from J, the junction kept 6 bases outside the gene matches. The V gene's germline CDR1 is ENHRY and CDR2 SYGVKD. As DNA, the CDR3 is TGTGCCAGCTCCGGGACAGGGCGCACAGATACGCAGTATTTT. As protein: CASSGTGRTDTQYF.

This clonotype was counted many times. This chain connects TRBV19 to TRBJ2-1; 7 bases fit TRBD2. The ends lost 6 bases at V and 5 bases at J; junction bases unmatched: 10. The CDR3 contains 15 residues. Germline CDR1 reads LNHDA; CDR2 reads SQIVND (reference sequence). The CDR3 protein is CASSQGLDSHNEQFF. In DNA, the CDR3 is TGTGCCAGTAGCCAAGGACTAGACTCACACAATGAGCAGTTCTTC.

Remarks on this clonotype: This likely came from a read error, as a far larger clone is one base away. The chain joins TRBV28 to TRBJ2-3, with TRBD2 matching 7 bases. There are 14 residues in the CDR3. Looked up from germline, CDR1 is MDHEN and CDR2 is SYDVKM. CDR3 in amino acids: CVSKSGVSTDTQYF. The CDR3 nucleotides read TGTGTCAGCAAAAGCGGGGTTAGCACAGATACGCAGTATTTT.

The table lists this clonotype with many counts. The chain joins TRBV25-1 to TRBJ1-1, with 7 bases fitting TRBD1. CDR1 is MGHDK and CDR2 is SYGVNS in the germline V gene. CDR3 size: 15 residues. V lost 6 bases and J lost 0; bases outside the gene matches: 7. The chain's CDR3 is CASSPRTGLNTEAFF. In DNA form, the CDR3 reads TGTGCCAGCAGCCCAAGGACAGGATTGAACACTGAAGCTTTCTTT.

By frequency in the sample, this clonotype is medium-sized. The rearrangement links TRBV7-9 to TRBJ2-7; D is undetermined. There are 16 residues in the CDR3. The ends were cut back, 5 bases at V and 0 bases at J, with 17 bases in the middle. Germline CDR1 and CDR2: SEHNR and FQNEAQ (reference sequence). The CDR3 protein is CASSPPFLRVSYEQYF. CDR3 bases: TGTGCCAGCAGCCCTCCTTTCTTAAGAGTCTCCTACGAGCAGTACTTC.

This clonotype was recorded at least ten times. The chain is built from TRBV9 and TRBJ1-1, with D maybe TRBD1 (5 bases). The germline V gene has CDR1 SGDLS and CDR2 YYNGEE. The CDR3 loop spans 17 amino acids. Trimming took 2 bases from V and 0 from J, leaving 17 bases between them. The CDR3, as DNA: TGTGCCAGCAGCGTTCTCCTCGCCGGGACGGTGAACACTGAAGCTTTCTTT. It codes for CASSVLLAGTVNTEAFF.

This sequence joins TRBV18 and TRBJ1-1; 10 bases line up with TRBD1. V lost 3 bases to trimming and J lost 4 bases; unmatched junction nucleotides: 5. The CDR3 runs to 15 residues. Germline values: CDR1 KGHSH, CDR2 LQKENI. The CDR3 spells CASSPGQGKGTEAFF. The CDR3 bases are TGTGCCAGCTCACCGGGACAGGGGAAGGGCACTGAAGCTTTCTTT.

The V call is TRBV10-3, the J call TRBJ2-1; D unclear. From germline, CDR1 is ENHRY and CDR2 SYGVKD. The ends were cut back, 2 bases at V and 5 bases at J, with 7 bases in the middle. This CDR3 region has 13 residues. The CDR3: CAISESRDNEQFF. Here the CDR3 DNA reads TGTGCCATCAGTGAGAGCCGCGACAATGAGCAGTTCTTC.

This clonotype was observed many times. Here the CDR3 DNA reads TGTGCCAGCACGACGGACTCTGGGGCCAACGTCCTGACTTTC. This codes for CASTTDSGANVLTF. The genes are TRBV6-6 and TRBJ2-6, with unresolved D. CDR3 length: 14 residues. V lost 7 bases, J lost 0 bases, and 7 bases lay in between. In germline, CDR1 is MNHNY, CDR2 SVGAGI (reference sequence).

This clonotype occurred many times. The chain carries TRBV28 and TRBJ2-3; D is uncertain. The germline V gene has CDR1 MDHEN and CDR2 SYDVKM. The CDR3 is 16 amino acids. Between the trimmed V and J ends, which lost 5 bases and 0 bases, there was a span of 15 bases. DNA for the CDR3: TGTGCCAGCAGTCGCCCGAGAACGTTAAGCACAGATACGCAGTATTTT. Translated: CASSRPRTLSTDTQYF.

This clonotype has more than one count but fewer than ten. The chain couples TRBV28 to TRBJ2-2; D gene ambiguous. Trimming stripped 7 bases from V and 7 bases from J, with 10 bases between. The CDR3 contains 12 residues. Germline loops: CDR1 MDHEN, CDR2 SYDVKM. The CDR3 sequence is CASKVASGELFF. For the CDR3, the DNA is TGTGCCAGCAAAGTGGCTAGCGGGGAGCTGTTTTTT.

This clonotype was seen ten or more times. Written as DNA, the CDR3 is TGCAGTGCTAGAGTTGTCTACGAGCAGTACTTC. Translation gives CSARVVYEQYF. The gene calls are TRBV20-1 and TRBJ2-7, with no clear D. CDR1 is DFQATT and CDR2 is SNEGSKA in the germline V gene (reference sequence). V was cut by 1 base and J by 3 bases, with 4 bases left in between. This CDR3 contains 11 residues.

This chain connects TRBV30 to TRBJ2-1, with TRBD2 matching 10 bases. From germline, CDR1 is GTSNPN and CDR2 SVGIG (reference sequence). This CDR3 comprises 15 residues. The V and J ends lost 7 bases and 6 bases, in that order; junction bases with no gene match: 12. CDR3 nucleotides: TGTGCCTTGAGGTCAGGGACTAGCGTGGGCAATGAGCAGTTCTTC. Its protein product is CALRSGTSVGNEQFF.

This clonotype came up many times. This chain links TRBV6-2 or TRBV6-3 with TRBJ2-7; maybe TRBD2 (6 bases). Germline V gives CDR1 MNHEY, CDR2 SVGEGT. This CDR3 is built from 15 residues. V lost 2 bases and J 1 base, leaving 12 bases between the germline ends. In DNA, the CDR3 is TGTGCCAGCAGTTACCACCCAGGGAGGTCCTACGAGCAGTACTTC. It is translated as CASSYHPGRSYEQYF.

This clonotype has more than one count but fewer than ten. V and J are TRBV5-4 and TRBJ1-3; tentative D call: TRBD1 (5 bases). The CDR3 extends over 14 amino acids. V lost 2 bases to trimming and J lost 1 base, with 7 bases between them. The germline V gene has CDR1 SGHNT and CDR2 YYREEE (reference sequence). CDR3: CASSFRESGNTIYF. The CDR3 DNA reads TGTGCCAGCAGCTTCAGGGAGTCTGGAAACACCATATATTTT.

This clonotype was seen at least ten times. The V and J genes are TRBV7-2 and TRBJ1-3; perhaps TRBD1 as D (6 bases). CDR1 is SGHTA, CDR2 FQGNSA, per germline. V lost 1 base and J 4 bases, leaving 11 bases between the germline ends. CDR3 size: 15 residues. The chain's CDR3 is CASSLGGRLGNTIYF. CDR3 nucleotide sequence: TGTGCCAGCAGCTTAGGGGGGCGTCTCGGAAACACCATATATTTT.

This clonotype was seen just once. This chain links TRBV5-3 with TRBJ1-1; TRBD1 agrees at 9 bases. TRBV5-3 is an ORF; its function is uncertain. With 8 bases clipped from V and 6 bases from J, the junction kept 11 bases outside the gene matches. The CDR3 covers 14 residues. This CDR3 is CASSGITGGAEAFF. The CDR3 nucleotides are TGTGCCAGCAGCGGTATTACAGGGGGCGCTGAAGCTTTCTTT.